The source of this T cell receptor (beta chain) is a study of T-cell memory formation after mild COVID-19 (dated by TCRdb to the early 2020s). With respect to the entire study: TCR sequence clusters from the two donors were largely donor specific. In two donors, T-cell clones that expanded and contracted after mild COVID-19 were followed by sequencing TCRalpha and TCRbeta repertoires longitudinally. Two young, previously healthy adult volunteers, one female and one male, were included in the cohort. Here is what the overall study found, with its caveats: Some responding clones were found in pre-infection memory, which suggests that pre-existing cross-reactive memory T cells took part in the SARS-CoV-2 response. Only a couple of mild cases were covered in the study, and larger cohorts including severe cases with pre-infection samples were considered necessary. SARS-CoV-2 specificity was not confirmed for the second-wave clones peaking on day 37. Contracting CD4+ clones turned up mainly in the CM and EM memory subsets, whereas EMRA was where CD8+ clones were enriched. Clones contracting from day 15 to 85 had balanced CD4/CD8 phenotypes, while a second wave expanding from day 15 to 37 was biased towards CD4+.

Remarks on this clonotype: No cognate antigen has been identified for it. The record has no base qualities; no much larger clone is one base away.

The CDR3 runs 15 amino acids, cysteine and phenylalanine included. Only the CDR3 region is kept as DNA, spanning 45 bases read in frame from base 1. Germline trimming amounts to 2 bases on V and 2 bases on J, with 3 as the count of junction bases outside the gene matches. CDR1 SGHVS and CDR2 FNYEAQ were looked up in the germline V gene. Ficoll-Paque density gradient centrifugation was used to isolate PBMCs. For sequencing, an Illumina NovaSeq 6000 was employed. TCRalpha and TCRbeta cDNA libraries were constructed by 5'RACE with constant-segment primers, with sample barcodes and unique molecular identifiers being introduced. RNA was extracted from every sample with Trizol reagent. Library amplification was performed in two PCR steps, and a second sample barcode and Illumina TruSeq adapters were introduced in the second step. Libraries were sequenced on an Illumina NovaSeq with 2 x 150 bp paired-end reads. The source study handled its data this way. Reads were demultiplexed and collapsed into UMI-guided consensus sequences with migec v1.2.7. Using mixcr v2.1.11, UMI consensuses were aligned to TRA and TRB V and J templates and then assembled into clonotypes. Clonotypes were classified as expanded or contracted when called significant by both edgeR and NoisET, with noise models trained on biological replicates. For edgeR calls, a false discovery rate-adjusted p below 0.01 and a log2 fold-change threshold of 1 were applied. As an exploratory analysis of dynamics, PCA with hierarchical clustering was applied to max-normalized trajectories of the 1000 most abundant clonotypes. Each responding clone was given a CD4 or CD8 phenotype based on the CD4+ and CD8+ repertoires, which had been sequenced separately. Using fastp at Q25 and MiXCR, TCRdb reprocessed the public reads and kept productive beta chains. Merged by CDR3 protein, the rows form single entries marked with the most common genes and DNA. These V and J calls are TCRdb output, not the study's own analysis. Here the sample has about 140,000 distinct CDR3 sequences; approximately 15% occur a single time. Jointly, the top ten make up roughly 14% of the sample.

The TCR comes from an adult woman who had mild COVID-19 (a few samples of this study predate the infection). The sample titles of this study are shuffled in the database, so cell type and time point are left out; the donor was told from shared clones. Material for sequencing was PBMCs or a T cell subset sorted from them (not recorded which). This chain is built from TRBV7-6 and TRBJ2-3; the central 8 bases match TRBD2. The CDR3 reads as follows: CASSLTSGFTDTQYF. In nucleotide form, the sequence is TGTGCCAGCAGCTTAACTAGCGGATTCACAGATACGCAGTATTTT. Where the CDR3 stops, the reference TRBV7-6 and TRBJ2-3 genes take over; the full variable domain is GAGVSQSPRYKVTKRGQDVALRCDPISGHVSLYWYRQALGQGPEFLTYFNYEAQQDKSGLPNDRFSAERPEGSISTLTIQRTEQRDSAMYRCASSLTSGFTDTQYFGPGTRLTVL.